Sequencing of this TCR beta chain was carried out in a study of cytomegalovirus exposure and HLA in healthy donors. Study results and caveats: A later analysis appeared to link common viral pathogens to several of the most significant clusters. Reportedly, cytomegalovirus status was diagnosed with high sensitivity and specificity. A missense DCLRE1C variant was associated with V- and J-gene trimming of TCR beta chains in a later analysis, and an independent cohort replicated the association. A highly shared variant cluster was judged a likely technical artifact.

To note about this clone: What it binds is unknown.

This PCR relied on a set of 60 Vbeta primers and 13 Jbeta primers. Here immunoSEQ multiplex PCR was the method, and the copy in TCRdb shows in-frame clones only, minus some. Of approximately 260,000 clones detected, roughly 81% appear once; the ten largest clones hold about 2%. V shed 4 bases, J shed 3 bases, and the junction held 8 bases outside the gene matches. Per germline, CDR1 MNHEY and CDR2 SMNVEV (reference sequence). The CDR3 spans 15 residues. This TCR was recovered from a woman in her 40s in good health and CMV-seropositive. The chain recombines TRBV27 with TRBJ1-2; 7 bases are a match to TRBD1. The sequenced sample was PBMCs. The DNA for the CDR3 is TGTGCCAGCAGTTCCCGGCTGGGGACAGACTATGGCTACACCTTC. Translated: CASSSRLGTDYGYTF.